A selection of T cell receptor beta chains follows, all from one sample in a study of response to subunit inactivated influenza vaccine. TCRdb independently ran MiXCR on the RT-PCR reads; one entry per CDR3 protein. The sample records over 450,000 distinct CDR3 sequences, approximately 13% being singletons. The sequenced sample was PBMCs from blood, obtained roughly 47 days after vaccination. The receptors originated from a man aged 50-60 years who received an inactivated influenza vaccine. Both conserved end residues are part of each CDR3. A D gene is named only where the DNA matches it firmly. Only part of the rows carry a size: once, few, many, or a class if the clone is expanded.

abundance: few
v_gene: TRBV6-1
d_gene: .
j_gene: TRBJ1-6
CDR3nt: TGTGCCAGCAGTGAAGCACAGGGCGGCGTTAATTCACCCCTCCACTTT
CDR3aa: CASSEAQGGVNSPLHF

abundance: few
v_gene: TRBV28
d_gene: .
j_gene: TRBJ2-3
CDR3nt: TGTGCCAGCAGTTTGGGGGGGGGGCTCTCCTATACGCAGTATTTT
CDR3aa: CASSLGGGLSYTQYF

abundance: many
v_gene: TRBV7-2
d_gene: TRBD1
j_gene: TRBJ1-1
CDR3nt: TGTGCCAGCAGCTTGACAGGGAGGAACACTGAAGCTTTCTTT
CDR3aa: CASSLTGRNTEAFF

abundance: .
v_gene: TRBV9
d_gene: .
j_gene: TRBJ1-3
CDR3nt: TGTGCCAGCAGCGTGGGGACTGGCGGTGGAAACACCATATATTTT
CDR3aa: CASSVGTGGGNTIYF

abundance: few
v_gene: TRBV27
d_gene: .
j_gene: TRBJ2-5
CDR3nt: TGTGCCAGCAGTTACAGGGTGAGGTCCCAGTACTTC
CDR3aa: CASSYRVRSQYF

abundance: few
v_gene: TRBV4-3
d_gene: TRBD2
j_gene: TRBJ2-1
CDR3nt: TGCGCCAGCAGCCAAGTGGCGGGAGGGCTTTTGGATGAGCAGTTCTTC
CDR3aa: CASSQVAGGLLDEQFF

abundance: few
v_gene: TRBV15
d_gene: .
j_gene: TRBJ2-7
CDR3nt: TGTGCCACCAGCAGAGATTATGAGTACGAGCAGTACTTC
CDR3aa: CATSRDYEYEQYF

abundance: few
v_gene: TRBV3-1
d_gene: TRBD2
j_gene: TRBJ2-7
CDR3nt: TGTGCCAGCAGCCAAGATCAGTTCGGGACTAGAGCCTACGAGCAGTACTTC
CDR3aa: CASSQDQFGTRAYEQYF

abundance: .
v_gene: TRBV5-1
d_gene: TRBD2
j_gene: TRBJ2-3
CDR3nt: TGCGCCAGCAGCTCCGGGACTAGCGGGGGGGGCGATACGCAGTATTTT
CDR3aa: CASSSGTSGGGDTQYF

abundance: few
v_gene: TRBV28
d_gene: .
j_gene: TRBJ1-1
CDR3nt: TGTGCCAGCAGGGACCCTTGGAACACTGAAGCTTTCTTT
CDR3aa: CASRDPWNTEAFF

abundance: .
v_gene: TRBV6-2/TRBV6-3
d_gene: .
j_gene: TRBJ2-7
CDR3nt: TGTGCCAGCAGTTACCATGCTGGGCAGGGAGTCTCCTACGAGCAGTACTTC
CDR3aa: CASSYHAGQGVSYEQYF

abundance: few
v_gene: TRBV6-5
d_gene: TRBD1
j_gene: TRBJ1-1
CDR3nt: TGTGCCAGCAGTTACACCGGGACAGCAGAAGCTTTCTTT
CDR3aa: CASSYTGTAEAFF

abundance: .
v_gene: TRBV20-1
d_gene: TRBD2
j_gene: TRBJ2-7
CDR3nt: TGCAGTGCTAGTGCGAGCGGGAGTTACGAGCAGTACTTC
CDR3aa: CSASASGSYEQYF

abundance: few
v_gene: TRBV30
d_gene: TRBD1
j_gene: TRBJ2-7
CDR3nt: TGTGCCTGGAGGGGACAGGGGCTGGGGGAGCAGTACTTC
CDR3aa: CAWRGQGLGEQYF

abundance: .
v_gene: TRBV20-1
d_gene: .
j_gene: TRBJ2-2
CDR3nt: TGCAGTGCTAGAAATCCCTCGGGCACCGGGGAGCTGTTTTTT
CDR3aa: CSARNPSGTGELFF

abundance: many
v_gene: TRBV5-6
d_gene: .
j_gene: TRBJ1-2
CDR3nt: TGTGCCAGCAGCTTCGGTAGGGCGCGGGGATCCTATGGCTACACCTTC
CDR3aa: CASSFGRARGSYGYTF

abundance: few
v_gene: TRBV9
d_gene: .
j_gene: TRBJ2-3
CDR3nt: TGTGCCAGCAGCCCCCGTGGGGGGGCCCACTCTAGCACAGATACGCAGTATTTT
CDR3aa: CASSPRGGAHSSTDTQYF

abundance: .
v_gene: TRBV5-6
d_gene: .
j_gene: TRBJ2-1
CDR3nt: TGTGCCAGCAGCCCCCCCAGGGCGGGAAGGCAGTTCTTC
CDR3aa: CASSPPRAGRQFF

abundance: few
v_gene: TRBV20-1
d_gene: .
j_gene: TRBJ2-1
CDR3nt: TGCAGTGCTAGTCGGTCCCGCCATGAGCAGTTCTTC
CDR3aa: CSASRSRHEQFF

abundance: few
v_gene: TRBV7-9
d_gene: .
j_gene: TRBJ2-3
CDR3nt: TGTGCCAGCAGCTTCGATTTAGGGGCCACAGATACGCAGTATTTT
CDR3aa: CASSFDLGATDTQYF

abundance: .
v_gene: TRBV27
d_gene: TRBD2
j_gene: TRBJ2-1
CDR3nt: TGTGCCAGCAGTTCCGCTAGCGGGCCAACCTACAATGAGCAGTTCTTC
CDR3aa: CASSSASGPTYNEQFF

abundance: .
v_gene: TRBV12-3/TRBV12-4
d_gene: TRBD2
j_gene: TRBJ2-1
CDR3nt: TGTGCCAGCAGTCCCCAGGTAGCGGGGGGACTATACAATGAGCAGTTCTTC
CDR3aa: CASSPQVAGGLYNEQFF

abundance: .
v_gene: TRBV28
d_gene: TRBD2
j_gene: TRBJ2-7
CDR3nt: TGTGCCAGCAGTTTTACCGCGGGAGGGCAGTTCGAGCAGTACTTC
CDR3aa: CASSFTAGGQFEQYF

abundance: many
v_gene: TRBV5-1
d_gene: TRBD1
j_gene: TRBJ1-5
CDR3nt: TGCGCCAGCAGCCCTGGGACAGTCAATCAGCCCCAGCATTTT
CDR3aa: CASSPGTVNQPQHF

abundance: .
v_gene: TRBV12-3/TRBV12-4
d_gene: .
j_gene: TRBJ2-7
CDR3nt: TGTGCCAGCAGTTCAACTTGGACAAGTAGCTACGAGCAGTACTTC
CDR3aa: CASSSTWTSSYEQYF

abundance: .
v_gene: TRBV24-1
d_gene: TRBD2
j_gene: TRBJ2-3
CDR3nt: TGTGCCACCAGTGATTTACCCATGACTAGCGGCACAGATACGCAGTATTTT
CDR3aa: CATSDLPMTSGTDTQYF

abundance: .
v_gene: TRBV7-9
d_gene: .
j_gene: TRBJ2-7
CDR3nt: TGTGCCACCAGCTTAGGCGGAGTTTACGAGCAGTACTTC
CDR3aa: CATSLGGVYEQYF

abundance: few
v_gene: TRBV7-2
d_gene: TRBD2
j_gene: TRBJ2-7
CDR3nt: TGTGCCAGCAGCACCGAAGTTAGCGGGAGGGCGGCTGAGCAGTACTTC
CDR3aa: CASSTEVSGRAAEQYF

abundance: .
v_gene: TRBV28
d_gene: TRBD2
j_gene: TRBJ2-7
CDR3nt: TGTGCCAGCAGTCCTCCTGGACTAGCGGGAGGGTCCCACGAGCAGTACTTC
CDR3aa: CASSPPGLAGGSHEQYF

abundance: .
v_gene: TRBV9
d_gene: .
j_gene: TRBJ2-5
CDR3nt: TGTGCCAGCAGCGTAAGAGCGGGAGAGACCCAGTACTTC
CDR3aa: CASSVRAGETQYF

abundance: few
v_gene: TRBV4-2
d_gene: TRBD2
j_gene: TRBJ2-7
CDR3nt: TGTGCCAGCAGCCAAGACCTAGCGGGAGGGGGCCACGAGCAGTACTTC
CDR3aa: CASSQDLAGGGHEQYF

abundance: .
v_gene: TRBV20-1
d_gene: .
j_gene: TRBJ1-2
CDR3nt: TGCAGTGCTAGGGGCCTCGAGCATGGCTACACCTTC
CDR3aa: CSARGLEHGYTF

abundance: few
v_gene: TRBV20-1
d_gene: TRBD1
j_gene: TRBJ2-5
CDR3nt: TGCAGTGCTCCCTGGAGAGGACAGGTCCAAGAGACCCAGTACTTC
CDR3aa: CSAPWRGQVQETQYF

abundance: few
v_gene: TRBV20-1
d_gene: TRBD2
j_gene: TRBJ2-1
CDR3nt: TGCAGTGCTAGAACGCCGGGACTAGCGGGAGGATCCTACAATGAGCAGTTCTTC
CDR3aa: CSARTPGLAGGSYNEQFF

abundance: .
v_gene: TRBV9
d_gene: TRBD1
j_gene: TRBJ2-5
CDR3nt: TGTGCCAGCGGGTTAGGACAGGGGCCCGAGACCCAGTACTTC
CDR3aa: CASGLGQGPETQYF

abundance: once
v_gene: TRBV5-1
d_gene: TRBD1
j_gene: TRBJ2-7
CDR3nt: TGCGCCAGCACCTTACAGGGGTCCTACGAGCAGTACTTC
CDR3aa: CASTLQGSYEQYF

abundance: few
v_gene: TRBV4-3
d_gene: .
j_gene: TRBJ1-6
CDR3nt: TGCGCCAGCAGCCAAGACACCTCCTATAATTCACCCCTCCACTTT
CDR3aa: CASSQDTSYNSPLHF

abundance: .
v_gene: TRBV6-1
d_gene: TRBD2
j_gene: TRBJ2-1
CDR3nt: TGTGCCAGCAGAGGACTAGCGGGGTTCTCGAGCTCCTACAATGAGCAGTTCTTC
CDR3aa: CASRGLAGFSSSYNEQFF

abundance: many
v_gene: TRBV18
d_gene: TRBD1
j_gene: TRBJ2-7
CDR3nt: TGTGCCAGCTCACCACCGGGACAGGGGCGAATGCGCGAGCAGTACTTC
CDR3aa: CASSPPGQGRMREQYF

abundance: few
v_gene: TRBV2
d_gene: TRBD2
j_gene: TRBJ2-1
CDR3nt: TGTGCCAGCAAACTAGCGGGGGACAATGAGCAGTTCTTC
CDR3aa: CASKLAGDNEQFF

abundance: many
v_gene: TRBV4-3
d_gene: .
j_gene: TRBJ1-1
CDR3nt: TGCGCCAGCAGCCAAGATGGCTCGGGACGATCTCAAGCTTTCTTT
CDR3aa: CASSQDGSGRSQAFF

abundance: few
v_gene: TRBV12-3/TRBV12-4
d_gene: .
j_gene: TRBJ1-4
CDR3nt: TGTGCCAGCAGTTTAGCCAGGGGCGAAACTAATGAAAAACTGTTTTTT
CDR3aa: CASSLARGETNEKLFF

abundance: many
v_gene: TRBV5-5
d_gene: .
j_gene: TRBJ2-5
CDR3nt: TGTGCCAGCAGCTTGGCAGGGGCCAGGGAGACCCAGTACTTC
CDR3aa: CASSLAGARETQYF

abundance: few
v_gene: TRBV20-1
d_gene: .
j_gene: TRBJ1-6
CDR3nt: TGCAGTGCTAGAGATCTAAAAAGCTCCTATAATTCACCCCTCCACTTT
CDR3aa: CSARDLKSSYNSPLHF

abundance: once
v_gene: TRBV29-1
d_gene: .
j_gene: TRBJ2-3
CDR3nt: TGCAGCGTTGCATTTCGGGAGATCATAGATACGCAGTATTTT
CDR3aa: CSVAFREIIDTQYF

abundance: many
v_gene: TRBV10-3
d_gene: .
j_gene: TRBJ2-3
CDR3nt: TGTGCCATCAGTGAGTCCGGGCTGGGGCGCACAGATACGCAGTATTTT
CDR3aa: CAISESGLGRTDTQYF